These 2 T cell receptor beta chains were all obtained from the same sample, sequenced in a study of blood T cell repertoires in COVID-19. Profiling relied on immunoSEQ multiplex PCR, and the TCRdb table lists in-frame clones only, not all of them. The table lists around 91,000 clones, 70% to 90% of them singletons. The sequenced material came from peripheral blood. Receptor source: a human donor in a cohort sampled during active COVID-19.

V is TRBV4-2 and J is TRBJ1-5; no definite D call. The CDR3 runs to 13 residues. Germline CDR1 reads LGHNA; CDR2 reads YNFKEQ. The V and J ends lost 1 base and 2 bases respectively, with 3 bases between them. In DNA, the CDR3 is TGTGCCAGCAGCCAAGGGCGCAATCAGCCCCAGCATTTT. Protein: CASSQGRNQPQHF.

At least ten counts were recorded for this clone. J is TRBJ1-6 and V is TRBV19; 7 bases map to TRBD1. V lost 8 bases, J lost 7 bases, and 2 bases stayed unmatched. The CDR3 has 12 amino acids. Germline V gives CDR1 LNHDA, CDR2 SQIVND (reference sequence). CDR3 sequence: CASGQVNSPLHF. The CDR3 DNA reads TGTGCCAGTGGACAGGTCAATTCACCCCTCCACTTT.